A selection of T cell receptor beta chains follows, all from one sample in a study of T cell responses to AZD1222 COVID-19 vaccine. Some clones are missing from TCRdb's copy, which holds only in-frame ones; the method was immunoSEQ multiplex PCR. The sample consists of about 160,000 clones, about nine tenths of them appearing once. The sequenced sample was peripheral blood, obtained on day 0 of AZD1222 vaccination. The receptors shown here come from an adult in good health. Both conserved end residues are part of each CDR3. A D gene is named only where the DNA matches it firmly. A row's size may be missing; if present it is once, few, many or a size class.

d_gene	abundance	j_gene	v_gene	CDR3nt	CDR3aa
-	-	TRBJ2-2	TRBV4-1	TGCGCCAGCAGCCAAAGGGATACCGGGGCCCCTGTGAACACCGGGGAGCTGTTTTTT	CASSQRDTGAPVNTGELFF
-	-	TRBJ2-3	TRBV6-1	TGTGCCAGCAGTGACAGGGGGGGCCCCACAGATACGCAGTATTTT	CASSDRGGPTDTQYF
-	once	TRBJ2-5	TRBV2	TGTGCCAGCGGGTACCAAGAGACCCAGTACTTC	CASGYQETQYF
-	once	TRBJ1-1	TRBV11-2	TGTGCCAGCAGGATGACAACGAGCACTGAAGCTTTCTTT	CASRMTTSTEAFF
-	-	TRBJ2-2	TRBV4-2	TGTGCCAGCAGCCCCGGGACCGGAGACACCGGGGAGCTGTTTTTT	CASSPGTGDTGELFF
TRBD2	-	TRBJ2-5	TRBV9	TGTGCCAGCAGCCCCCTCGTCTCGCGGGGGGGCCTAGAGACCCAGTACTTC	CASSPLVSRGGLETQYF
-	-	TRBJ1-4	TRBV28	TGTGCCAGCAGTTCTAGCCCCCAGACAAAACTGTTTTTT	CASSSSPQTKLFF
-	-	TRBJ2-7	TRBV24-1	TGTGCCACCAGTGACGATAGGTCCGAGCAGTACTTC	CATSDDRSEQYF
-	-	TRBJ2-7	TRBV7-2	TGTGCCAGCCGACGGGCAGGGGCGGTCAGCGAGCAGTACTTC	CASRRAGAVSEQYF
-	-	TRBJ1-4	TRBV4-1	TGCGCCAGCAGCCAAGGTCACGGGACGGCTAATGAAAAACTGTTTTTT	CASSQGHGTANEKLFF
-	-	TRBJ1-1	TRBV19	TGTGCCAGTAAAGAGGGGCGAGAAGCTTTCTTT	CASKEGREAFF
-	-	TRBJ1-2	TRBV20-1	TGCAGTGCTAGTTCGGCAGGATCTACTGGCTACACCTTC	CSASSAGSTGYTF
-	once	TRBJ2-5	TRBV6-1	TGTGCCAGCAGTGAGCGAAGGGGTAGAGAGACCCAGTACTTC	CASSERRGRETQYF
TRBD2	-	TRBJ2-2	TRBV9	TGTGCCAGCAGCAAAGGGACTACGAACACCGGGGAGCTGTTTTTT	CASSKGTTNTGELFF
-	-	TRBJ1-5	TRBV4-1	TGCGCCAGCAGCCAAGCCCCTCAGGGACTTCAGCCCCAGCATTTT	CASSQAPQGLQPQHF
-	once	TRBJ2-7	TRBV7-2	TGTGCCAGCGAAGGAATAATCATCAACGAGCAGTACTTC	CASEGIIINEQYF
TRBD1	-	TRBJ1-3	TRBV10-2	TGCGCCAGCAGCAGCCAGGGACAGGGAAGAAACACCATATATTTT	CASSSQGQGRNTIYF
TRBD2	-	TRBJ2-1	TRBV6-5	TGTGCCAGCAGCCAGGGGTCTAGCGGGTTCCAAGAGCAGTTCTTC	CASSQGSSGFQEQFF
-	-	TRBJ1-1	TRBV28	TGTGCCAGCAGTTTTCCCGGCCAGCTGAGGGACACTGAAGCTTTCTTT	CASSFPGQLRDTEAFF
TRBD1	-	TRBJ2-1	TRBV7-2	TGTGCCAGCAGCTTAAGGTTCGGGACAGGGGTCTACAATGAGCAGTTCTTC	CASSLRFGTGVYNEQFF
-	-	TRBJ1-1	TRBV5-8	TGTGCCAGCAGCTTGATTACCCTAGCCAACACTGAAGCTTTCTTT	CASSLITLANTEAFF
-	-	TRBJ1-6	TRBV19	TGTGCCAGTAGTATAGATCAACCTTCGGACTCACCCCTCCACTTT	CASSIDQPSDSPLHF
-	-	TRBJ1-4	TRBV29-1	TGCAGCGTTGGCGGTGCAACTAATGAAAAACTGTTTTTT	CSVGGATNEKLFF
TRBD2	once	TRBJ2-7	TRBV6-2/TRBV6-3	TGTGCCAGCAGTTACGCTAGCGGGAGCTTCGGCGAGCAGTACTTC	CASSYASGSFGEQYF
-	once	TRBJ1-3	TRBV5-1	TGCGCCAGCAGCACAGCCTCTGGAAACACCATATATTTT	CASSTASGNTIYF
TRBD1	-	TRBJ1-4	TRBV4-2	TGTGCCAGCAGCCTAGGGACAGGCGCAACTAATGAAAAACTGTTTTTT	CASSLGTGATNEKLFF
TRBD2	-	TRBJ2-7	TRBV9	TGTGCCAGCAGCTTCGGGACTAGAAACTACGAGCAGTACTTC	CASSFGTRNYEQYF